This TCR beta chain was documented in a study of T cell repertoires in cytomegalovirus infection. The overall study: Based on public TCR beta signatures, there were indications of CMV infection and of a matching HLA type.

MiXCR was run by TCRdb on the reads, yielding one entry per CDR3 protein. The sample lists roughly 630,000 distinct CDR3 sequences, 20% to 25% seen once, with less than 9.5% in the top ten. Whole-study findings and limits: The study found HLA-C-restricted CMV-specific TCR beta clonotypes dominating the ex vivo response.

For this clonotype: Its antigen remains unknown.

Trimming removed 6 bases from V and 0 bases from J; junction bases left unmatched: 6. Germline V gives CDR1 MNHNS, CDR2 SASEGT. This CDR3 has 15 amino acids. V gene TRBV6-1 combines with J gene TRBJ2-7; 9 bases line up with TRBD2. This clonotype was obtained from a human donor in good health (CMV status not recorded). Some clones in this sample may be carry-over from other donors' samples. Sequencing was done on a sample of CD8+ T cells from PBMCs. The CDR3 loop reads CASRERGAPSYEQYF. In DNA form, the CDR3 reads TGTGCCAGCAGGGAGCGGGGGGCGCCCTCCTACGAGCAGTACTTC.